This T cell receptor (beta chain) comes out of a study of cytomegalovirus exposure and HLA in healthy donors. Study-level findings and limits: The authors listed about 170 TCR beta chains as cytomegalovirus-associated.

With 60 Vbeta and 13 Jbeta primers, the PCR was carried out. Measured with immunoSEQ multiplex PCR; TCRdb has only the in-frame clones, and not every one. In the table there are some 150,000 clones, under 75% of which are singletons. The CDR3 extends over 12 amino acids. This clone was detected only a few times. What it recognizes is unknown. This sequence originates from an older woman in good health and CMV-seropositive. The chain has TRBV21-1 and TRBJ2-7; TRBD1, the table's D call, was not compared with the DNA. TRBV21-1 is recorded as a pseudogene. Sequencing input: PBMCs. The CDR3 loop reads CASSSRTAEQYF. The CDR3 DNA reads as TGTGCCAGCAGCTCCCGGACAGCCGAGCAGTACTTC.